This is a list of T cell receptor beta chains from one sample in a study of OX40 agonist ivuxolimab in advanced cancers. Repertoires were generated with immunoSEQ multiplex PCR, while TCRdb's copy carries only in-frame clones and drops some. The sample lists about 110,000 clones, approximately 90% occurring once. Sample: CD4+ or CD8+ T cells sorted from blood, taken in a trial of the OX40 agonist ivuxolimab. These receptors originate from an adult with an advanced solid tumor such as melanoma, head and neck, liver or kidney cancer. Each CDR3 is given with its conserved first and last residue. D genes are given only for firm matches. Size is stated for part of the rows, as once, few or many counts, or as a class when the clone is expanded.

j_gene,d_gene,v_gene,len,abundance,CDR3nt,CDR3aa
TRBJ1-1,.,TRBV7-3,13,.,TGTGCCAGCAGCTCCCCAGGCGACACTGAAGCTTTCTTT,CASSSPGDTEAFF
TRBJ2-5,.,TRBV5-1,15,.,TGCGCCAGCAGATCCGGGGCCTTCGCGCAAGAGACCCAGTACTTC,CASRSGAFAQETQYF
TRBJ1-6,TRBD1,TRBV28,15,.,TGTGCCAGCAGTACCCCCGGGACAGGGGGTTCACCCCTCCACTTT,CASSTPGTGGSPLHF
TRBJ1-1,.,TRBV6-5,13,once,TGTGCCAGCAGTTCGGACAGGAACACTGAAGCTTTCTTT,CASSSDRNTEAFF
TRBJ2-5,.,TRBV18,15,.,TGTGCCAGCTCACCATTGGTCGGAGCACAAGAGACCCAGTACTTC,CASSPLVGAQETQYF
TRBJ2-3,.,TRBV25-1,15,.,TGTGCCAGCAGCCAGGGTCTCCCTGGCACAGATACGCAGTATTTT,CASSQGLPGTDTQYF
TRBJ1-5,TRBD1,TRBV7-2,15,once,TGTGCCAGCAGCCAGGGACAGGGGGTTGAACAGCCCCAGCATTTT,CASSQGQGVEQPQHF
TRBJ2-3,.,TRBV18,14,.,TGTGCCAGCTCACCAGCGGGATACACAGATACGCAGTATTTT,CASSPAGYTDTQYF
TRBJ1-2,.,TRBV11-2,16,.,TGTGCCAGCAGCTTAGACGGGGGCAGGAGAAACTATGGCTACACCTTC,CASSLDGGRRNYGYTF
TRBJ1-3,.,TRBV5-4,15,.,TGTGCCAGCAGCTTGTTGGGGGGCTCTGGAAACACCATATATTTT,CASSLLGGSGNTIYF
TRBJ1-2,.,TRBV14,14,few,TGTGCCAGCAGCCAAGGAACAGTACCCTATGGCTACACCTTC,CASSQGTVPYGYTF
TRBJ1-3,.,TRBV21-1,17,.,TGTGCCAGCAGCACTTCGGGACAGGGTCCCTCTGGAAACACCATATATTTT,CASSTSGQGPSGNTIYF
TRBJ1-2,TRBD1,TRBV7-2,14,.,TGTGCCAGCAGCTTCGGACAGGCGACCTATGGCTACACCTTC,CASSFGQATYGYTF
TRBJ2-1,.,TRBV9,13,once,TGTGCCAGCAGCGTAGGAGCGGGCGAGGTGCAGTTCTTC,CASSVGAGEVQFF
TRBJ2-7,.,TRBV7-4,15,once,TGTGCCAGCAGCTTAAAATACGCCAGTTCCTACGAGCAGTACTTC,CASSLKYASSYEQYF
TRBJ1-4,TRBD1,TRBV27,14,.,TGTGCCAGCAGTCAGGACAGGGGGCATGAAAAACTGTTTTTT,CASSQDRGHEKLFF
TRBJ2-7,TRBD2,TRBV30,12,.,TGTGCCTGGAGATCTAGCGGTTACGAGCAGTACTTC,CAWRSSGYEQYF
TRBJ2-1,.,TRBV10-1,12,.,TGCGCCAGCAGTGGTAACGGGAATGAGCAGTTCTTC,CASSGNGNEQFF
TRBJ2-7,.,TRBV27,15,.,TGTGCCAGCAGTCCACGGAGCCTGCCAATTTACGAGCAGTACTTC,CASSPRSLPIYEQYF
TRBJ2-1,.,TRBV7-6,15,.,TGTGCCAGCAGCCCCCTGCCAGGGTCCTACAATGAGCAGTTCTTC,CASSPLPGSYNEQFF
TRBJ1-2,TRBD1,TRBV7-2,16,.,TGTGCCAGCAGCGCGGGACAGGCTAGAGCTAACTATGGCTACACCTTC,CASSAGQARANYGYTF
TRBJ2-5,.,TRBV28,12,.,TGTGCCAGCAGTTTGATTAGAGAGACCCAGTACTTC,CASSLIRETQYF
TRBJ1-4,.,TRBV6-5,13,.,TGTGCCAGTCAAGGAAGAAAGAATGAAAAACTGTTTTTT,CASQGRKNEKLFF
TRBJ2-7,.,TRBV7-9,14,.,TGTGCCAGCAGCTTACTTCAGGGACCCTACGAGCAGTACTTC,CASSLLQGPYEQYF
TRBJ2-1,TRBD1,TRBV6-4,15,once,TGTGCCAGCAGCCTTCAACAGGGGGCCGGGGCAAGGCAGTTCTTC,CASSLQQGAGARQFF
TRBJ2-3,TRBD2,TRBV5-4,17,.,TGTGCCAGCAGCAAAGGAACCGCGGGACTATCGACAGATACGCAGTATTTT,CASSKGTAGLSTDTQYF
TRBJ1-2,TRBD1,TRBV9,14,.,TGTGCCAGCAGCGTCGGGACAGTTGTTGGAGGCTACACCTTC,CASSVGTVVGGYTF
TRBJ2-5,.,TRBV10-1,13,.,TGCGCCAGCAGTTTCCCAGGGACAGAGACCCAGTACTTC,CASSFPGTETQYF
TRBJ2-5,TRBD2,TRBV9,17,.,TGTGCCAGCAGCCCTAGACTAGCGGGGGGCGGACAAGAGACCCAGTACTTC,CASSPRLAGGGQETQYF
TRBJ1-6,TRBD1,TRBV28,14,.,TGTGCCAGCTCCCTTGGGACAGGGGTGTCACCCCTCCACTTT,CASSLGTGVSPLHF
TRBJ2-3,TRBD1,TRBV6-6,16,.,TGTGCCAGCAGTTACTCCATGGACAGGGGGACAGATACGCAGTATTTT,CASSYSMDRGTDTQYF
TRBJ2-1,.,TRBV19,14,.,TGTGCCAGTAGTCCCCGGGGGCAGGCCAATGAGCAGTTCTTC,CASSPRGQANEQFF
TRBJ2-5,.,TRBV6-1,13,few,TGTGCCAGCAACCGGGACAACAAAGAGACCCAGTACTTC,CASNRDNKETQYF
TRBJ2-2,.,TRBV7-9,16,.,TGTGCCAGCAGCTTACTTTATGGGACCATCACCGGGGAGCTGTTTTTT,CASSLLYGTITGELFF
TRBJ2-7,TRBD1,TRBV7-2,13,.,TGTGCCAGCAGCTTAGGGACAGGGCGGGAGCAGTACTTC,CASSLGTGREQYF
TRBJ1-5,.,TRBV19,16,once,TGTGCCAGTAGTCCAAGACCGATTTATAGCAATCAGCCCCAGCATTTT,CASSPRPIYSNQPQHF
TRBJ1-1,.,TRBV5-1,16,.,TGCGCCAGCAGCTATCGCCCCAGGGGAATGAACACTGAAGCTTTCTTT,CASSYRPRGMNTEAFF
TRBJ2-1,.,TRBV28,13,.,TGTGCCAGCAGTTTTGGCAGTTCCAATGAGCAGTTCTTC,CASSFGSSNEQFF
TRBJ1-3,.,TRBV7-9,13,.,TGTGCCAGCGCGAGGGGCACTGGAAACACCATATATTTT,CASARGTGNTIYF
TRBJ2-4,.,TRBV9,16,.,TGTGCCAGCAGCGTAGGAATTGGGGTAGCCAAAAACATTCAGTACTTC,CASSVGIGVAKNIQYF
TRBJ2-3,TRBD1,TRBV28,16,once,TGTGCCAGCAGTCAGTGGACAGGGAAGGGCACAGATACGCAGTATTTT,CASSQWTGKGTDTQYF
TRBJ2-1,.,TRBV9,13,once,TGTGCCAGCAGCGTAGCTCTCAGCGATGAGCAGTTCTTC,CASSVALSDEQFF
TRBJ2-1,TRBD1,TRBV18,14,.,TGTGCCAGCTCACCGAGGACAGGGGACAATGAGCAGTTCTTC,CASSPRTGDNEQFF
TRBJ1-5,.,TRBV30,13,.,TGTGCCTGGAGTGTACAGGACAATCAGCCCCAGCATTTT,CAWSVQDNQPQHF
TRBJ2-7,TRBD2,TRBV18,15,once,TGTGCCAGCTCACCTCCGGGACTAGCGGATTACGAGCAGTACTTC,CASSPPGLADYEQYF
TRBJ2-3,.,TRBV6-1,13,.,TGTGCCAGCAGTGCCCCTCCCCGGGACACCCCCCTTTTT,CASSAPPRDTPLF
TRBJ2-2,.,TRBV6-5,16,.,TGTGCCAGCAGTTACTCTCCCCTCCTGGGGGCCGGGGAGCTGTTTTTT,CASSYSPLLGAGELFF
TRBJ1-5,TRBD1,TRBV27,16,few,TGTGCCAGCAGTCAAGGGACAGCCTCTTTCGTTCAGCCCCAGCATTTT,CASSQGTASFVQPQHF
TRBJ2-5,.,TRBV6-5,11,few,TGTGCCAGCAGTTTGGGGGGGACCCAGTACTTC,CASSLGGTQYF
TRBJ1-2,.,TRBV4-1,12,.,TGCGCCAGCTCGGGACAAAACTATGGCTACACCTTC,CASSGQNYGYTF
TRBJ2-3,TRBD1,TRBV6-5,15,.,TGTGCCAGCAGTTACTCGGGACAGGGAGCAGATACGCAGTATTTT,CASSYSGQGADTQYF
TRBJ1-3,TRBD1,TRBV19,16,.,TGTGCCAGTAGTACCTCCGGGACAGTCTCTGGAAACACCATATATTTT,CASSTSGTVSGNTIYF
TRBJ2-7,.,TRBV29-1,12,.,TGCAGCGTAGAATATTCTTCGGCGGAGCAGTACTTC,CSVEYSSAEQYF
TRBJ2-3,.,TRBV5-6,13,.,TGTGCCAGCAGCTTGGGGCTCACAGATACGCAGTATTTT,CASSLGLTDTQYF